This T cell receptor beta chain was documented in a study of T-cell reconstitution after alpha-beta-depleted transplantation in children. The library targeted TCRbeta and was prepared with unique molecular identifiers. TCRdb called the PCR reads again in MiXCR, with one record for every CDR3 protein. The sample has 550,000 to 600,000 distinct CDR3 sequences; about 23% are singletons. On this clonotype itself: Its matching antigen is unknown.

Study results and caveats: When one year had passed after transplant, most T-cell counts and diversity came from newly produced T cells.

Trimming left V 4 bases short and J 0 bases short, with 19 bases between. This CDR3 spans 17 amino acids. Per germline, CDR1 SGHRS and CDR2 YFSETQ. The rearrangement links TRBV5-1 to TRBJ1-2; D is possibly TRBD1 (5 bases). Source: PBMCs, mostly from graft donor cells, taken 360 days after TCRalphabeta/CD19-depleted stem cell transplant. The origin of this receptor is a boy younger than two who had a stem cell transplant for acute myeloid leukemia, so the T cells may come from the graft donor. CDR3 sequence reads: CASSLRQPRPSNYGYTF. The CDR3 DNA reads as TGCGCCAGCAGCCTTCGACAGCCGAGGCCTTCTAACTATGGCTACACCTTC.